A single sample is the source of the 17 T cell receptor beta chains below, sequenced in a study of neurological immune-mediated disorders. TCRdb redid the calling of the 5' RACE reads with MiXCR, one entry per CDR3 protein. The profile shows over 25,000 distinct CDR3 sequences, roughly 25% of them singletons. Sequenced material: CD4+ T cells from blood. The receptors derive from a man over 45 with HTLV-1-associated myelopathy (HAM/TSP).

CDR3 nucleotides: TGTGCCAGCAGTTTAAACAGGGGGGGATACGAGCAGTACTTC. It is translated as CASSLNRGGYEQYF. The V and J genes are TRBV12-3 or TRBV12-4 and TRBJ2-7; weak D call: TRBD1 (8 bases). Deletions cut 2 bases from V and 4 bases from J, with 12 bases between. This CDR3 is 14 amino acids long.

A remark on this clonotype: This may arise from a read error, as a much more abundant clone is one base away. This chain uses TRBV13 with TRBJ2-7; D possibly uses TRBD1 or TRBD2 (5 bases each). Germline V gene lookup returns CDR1 PRHDT and CDR2 FYEKMQ (reference sequence). The V end lost 7 bases, the J end lost 3 bases, and 16 bases lay between the germline ends. This CDR3 has 14 residues. The CDR3 loop reads CASIPPGRLYEQYF. DNA for the CDR3: TGTGCCAGCATCCCCCCGGGACGGCTCTACGAGCAGTACTTC.

The chain couples TRBV4-1 to TRBJ1-4; D is perhaps TRBD1 (5 bases). The CDR3 runs to 16 residues. Germline V gives CDR1 MGHRA, CDR2 YSYEKL. Trimming left V 2 bases short and J 2 bases short, with 12 bases between. CDR3 amino acids: CASSQPRRGTNEKLFF. CDR3 nucleotide sequence: TGCGCCAGCAGCCAACCCCGACGGGGGACTAATGAAAAACTGTTTTTT.

This chain connects TRBV12-3 or TRBV12-4 to TRBJ2-5; D remains ambiguous. The CDR3 has 13 residues. V lost 6 bases, J lost 8 bases, and 16 bases lay in between. As DNA, the CDR3 is TGTGCCAGCAGCCACATCTCTCAAAATACCCAGTACTTC. This encodes CASSHISQNTQYF.

The sample holds many counts of this clonotype. The junction and the germline gene differ at one end; a read error may be behind it. The chain links TRBV15 to TRBJ2-7; 10 nucleotides agree with TRBD1. This CDR3 is built from 13 residues. Germline V gene data show CDR1 as LNHNV and CDR2 as YYDKDF (reference sequence). CDR3 sequence (DNA): TGTGCCACCAGCGGAGACAGGGGGCTAGAGCAGTACTTC. Translated: CATSGDRGLEQYF.

This clonotype has ten or more counts. This chain connects TRBV7-9 to TRBJ2-2; D gene ambiguous. V lost 5 bases and J lost 4, with 8 bases in between. The germline V gene has CDR1 SEHNR and CDR2 FQNEAQ (reference sequence). This CDR3 spans 13 amino acids. CDR3 coding DNA: TGTGCCAGCAGCCCAAGAGGCACCGGGGAGCTGTTTTTT. Residues: CASSPRGTGELFF.

As to this clonotype: An end of the junction does not agree with germline; a read error may underlie this. The chain links TRBV4-2 to TRBJ2-1, with TRBD2 matching over 13 bases. This CDR3 region has 18 residues. In germline, CDR1 is LGHNA, CDR2 YNFKEQ. CDR3 sequence: CASSQEGTSGATYSEQFF. Here the CDR3 DNA reads TGTGCCAGCAGCCAAGAAGGGACTAGCGGGGCCACCTACAGTGAGCAGTTCTTC.

In its sample, this clonotype was seen many times. The V and J genes are TRBV29-1 and TRBJ2-7, with D hard to call. The CDR3 has 10 residues. Germline loops: CDR1 SQVTM, CDR2 ANQGSEA. V lost 4 bases and J 4 bases, leaving 5 bases between the germline ends. CDR3 nucleotides: TGCAGCGTTGGGGATTACGAGCAGTACTTC. Translation: CSVGDYEQYF.

This clonotype was observed many times. The chain recombines TRBV5-5 with TRBJ1-6; 11 nucleotides agree with TRBD1. V was clipped by 0 bases and J by 10 bases; unmatched bases: 6. The length of the CDR3 is 16 residues. Germline loops: CDR1 SGHKS, CDR2 YYEKEE (reference sequence). CDR3 sequence reads: CASSLVTGTGGSPLHF. The CDR3 coding sequence is TGTGCCAGCAGCTTGGTCACCGGGACAGGGGGATCACCCCTCCACTTT.

This sequence joins TRBV10-1 and TRBJ2-3, with D maybe TRBD2 (6 bases). Germline V gene lookup returns CDR1 WNHNN and CDR2 SYGVQD (reference sequence). Trimming removed 5 bases at V and 2 bases at J, with 11 bases between. The CDR3 contains 14 residues. The CDR3 DNA follows: TGCGCCAGCAGTTTCCCGGGGGACACAGATACGCAGTATTTT. It codes for CASSFPGDTDTQYF.

This clonotype was observed many times. This chain links TRBV7-2 with TRBJ2-5; D uncertain. The V gene's germline CDR1 is SGHTA and CDR2 FQGNSA. This CDR3 is built from 14 residues. Trimming removed 6 bases from V and 2 bases from J, with 13 bases in between. CDR3 sequence (DNA): TGTGCCAGCAGGGCCTCCCCAACACAAGAGACCCAGTACTTC. This sequence encodes CASRASPTQETQYF. The full variable domain, with the rest looked up from reference TRBV7-2 and TRBJ2-5, is GAGVSQSPSNKVTEKGKDVELRCDPISGHTALYWYRQSLGQGLEFLIYFQGNSAPDKSGLPSDRFSAERTGGSVSTLTIQRTQQEDSAVYLCASRASPTQETQYFGPGTRLLVL.

This clonotype was seen repeatedly, ten times or more. The gene calls are TRBV27 and TRBJ2-5; TRBD2 aligns across 7 bases. V was pared by 5 bases and J by 3 bases, with 12 bases of the junction left unmatched. The CDR3 extends over 16 amino acids. Per the germline V gene, CDR1 is MNHEY and CDR2 is SMNVEV (reference sequence). Here the CDR3 DNA reads TGTGCCAGCAGTACCCCCCGCGGAAGCGGGAAAGAGACCCAGTACTTC. This codes for CASSTPRGSGKETQYF.

The sample holds many counts of this clonotype. This chain uses TRBV29-1 with TRBJ2-1; no clear D gene. This CDR3 has 12 amino acids. V was cut by 1 base and J by 8 bases, with 9 bases left in between. Looked up from germline, CDR1 is SQVTM and CDR2 is ANQGSEA. The CDR3: CSVEGGPDEQFF. As DNA, the CDR3 is TGCAGCGTTGAAGGTGGACCGGATGAGCAGTTCTTC.

At least ten counts were recorded for this clonotype. This sequence joins TRBV20-1 and TRBJ2-7; TRBD1 agrees at 7 bases. The CDR3 runs 14 residues. Trimming removed 6 bases from V and 6 bases from J; junction bases left unmatched: 14. The germline V gene encodes CDR1 DFQATT and CDR2 SNEGSKA (reference sequence). The CDR3 reads CSAPRDRDHSEQYF. CDR3 sequence (DNA): TGCAGTGCCCCACGAGACAGGGACCATAGCGAGCAGTACTTC.

This chain uses TRBV7-3 with TRBJ2-7; D is tentatively TRBD1 or TRBD2 (5 bases each). The germline CDR1 and CDR2 sequences are SGHTA and FQGTGA. V lost 5 bases and J lost 5, with 10 bases in between. The CDR3 contains 12 residues. This CDR3 is CASSLLGDEQYF. CDR3 sequence (DNA): TGTGCCAGCAGCCTCCTGGGGGACGAGCAGTACTTC.

The chain carries TRBV20-1 and TRBJ2-1; D perhaps matches TRBD2 (6 bases). V lost 0 bases to trimming and J lost 7 bases, with 13 bases between them. The germline V gene encodes CDR1 DFQATT and CDR2 SNEGSKA (reference sequence). The length of the CDR3 is 14 residues. CDR3 sequence reads: CSARDVGGTNEQFF. The CDR3 DNA is TGCAGTGCTAGAGATGTCGGGGGTACAAATGAGCAGTTCTTC.

CDR3 in DNA: TGCGCCAGCAGCTCCCCGTCTGGCCGGCAGTTCTTC. Its protein is CASSSPSGRQFF. The genes are TRBV5-1 and TRBJ2-1, with unresolved D. The germline gives CDR1 SGHRS, CDR2 YFSETQ. V lost 3 bases to trimming and J lost 12 bases, with 13 bases between them. The CDR3 runs 12 residues.